This TCR beta chain was observed in a study of OX40 agonist ivuxolimab in advanced cancers. In the study overall: Every 2 weeks, ivuxolimab was infused into the patients intravenously at between 0.01 and 10 mg/kg.

Trimming stripped 7 bases from V and 2 bases from J, with 14 bases between. This CDR3 is built from 14 residues. CDR1 is MNHNS and CDR2 is SASEGT in the germline V gene. Assay used: immunoSEQ multiplex PCR; TCRdb lists only in-frame clones, some missing. The data show tens of thousands of clones, approximately 91% seen once. This TCR was recovered from an adult with an advanced solid tumor such as melanoma, head and neck, liver or kidney cancer. V gene TRBV6-1 combines with J gene TRBJ1-1, with a weak D call TRBD1 (6 bases). Here the sequenced sample was CD4+ or CD8+ T cells sorted from blood, taken in a trial of the OX40 agonist ivuxolimab. The chain's CDR3 is CASIQGWGNTEAFF. For the CDR3, the DNA is TGTGCCAGCATCCAGGGGTGGGGAAACACTGAAGCTTTCTTT.